A selection of T cell receptor beta chains follows, all from one sample in a study of post-analysis software for immune sequencing data. TCRdb fed the PCR reads into MiXCR, producing one record per CDR3 protein. This repertoire shows 450,000 to 650,000 distinct CDR3 sequences, 44% found once; its top ten account for more than 1.5%. Sequenced: blood. These receptors were obtained from a girl between 10 and 17 years old with multiple sclerosis. CDR3s include the opening cysteine and the closing phenylalanine or tryptophan. D genes are given only for firm matches. The size of a clone is reported for some rows only, either as once, few or many, or as a class for expanded clones.

>TRBV19|NA|NA|TRBJ2-5
CASSWAGAQETQYF
TGTGCCAGTAGTTGGGCAGGGGCTCAGGAGACCCAGTACTTC
>TRBV10-1|NA|few|TRBJ2-5
CANSDGRGETQYF
TGCGCCAACAGTGACGGGCGAGGAGAGACCCAGTACTTC
>TRBV20-1|TRBD2|NA|TRBJ2-7
CSARNVGGPYEQYF
TGCAGTGCTAGAAATGTGGGAGGGCCCTACGAGCAGTACTTC
>TRBV4-1|NA|NA|TRBJ1-2
CASSSVSEGYTF
TGCGCCAGCAGCTCTGTCTCTGAAGGCTACACCTTC
>TRBV24-1|NA|NA|TRBJ2-1
CATSDPNRASYNEQFF
TGTGCCACCAGTGATCCGAATAGGGCCTCCTACAATGAGCAGTTCTTC
>TRBV5-5|NA|NA|TRBJ2-7
CASSLSGTNEQYF
TGTGCCAGCAGCCTCTCCGGGACCAACGAGCAGTACTTC
>TRBV6-5|TRBD2|NA|TRBJ2-7
CASSSDRKRDSPYEQYF
TGTGCCAGCAGTTCCGATCGGAAGCGGGATAGCCCCTACGAGCAGTACTTC
>TRBV29-1|TRBD1|NA|TRBJ1-1
CSVEGDSYTEAFF
TGCAGCGTTGAGGGGGACAGTTACACTGAAGCTTTCTTT
>TRBV5-5|NA|few|TRBJ1-2
CASSLAAGSGYTF
TGTGCCAGCAGCTTGGCGGCCGGTTCGGGCTACACCTTC
>TRBV12-3/TRBV12-4|NA|NA|TRBJ2-6
CASSLAGYSGANVLTF
TGTGCCAGCAGTTTAGCAGGCTACTCTGGGGCCAACGTCCTGACTTTC
>TRBV28|TRBD2|NA|TRBJ2-7
CASNPHGGASSYEQYF
TGTGCCAGCAATCCCCACGGGGGGGCTAGCTCCTACGAGCAGTACTTC
>TRBV5-1|TRBD2|NA|TRBJ2-3
CASSLVGTSAYTDTQYF
TGCGCCAGCAGCTTAGTGGGGACTAGCGCCTACACAGATACGCAGTATTTT
>TRBV12-3/TRBV12-4|NA|NA|TRBJ2-7
CASSLRSPGDYEQYF
TGTGCCAGCAGTTTAAGGTCGCCAGGGGACTACGAGCAGTACTTC
>TRBV7-6|TRBD2|NA|TRBJ2-1
CASSLAAGLAGGRGEQFF
TGTGCCAGCAGCTTAGCCGCGGGACTAGCGGGAGGGAGGGGTGAGCAGTTCTTC
>TRBV6-5|NA|NA|TRBJ1-2
CASSYSNPGIGYTF
TGTGCCAGCAGTTACTCGAATCCGGGAATCGGCTACACCTTC
>TRBV6-5|NA|many|TRBJ2-6
CASSYSSGAGANVLTF
TGTGCCAGCAGTTACTCGTCGGGGGCTGGGGCCAACGTCCTGACTTTC
>TRBV6-5|NA|few|TRBJ2-5
CASSYGGEETQYF
TGTGCCAGCAGTTACGGGGGCGAAGAGACCCAGTACTTC
>TRBV6-6|NA|NA|TRBJ1-1
CASNWRNTEAFF
TGTGCCAGCAATTGGAGAAACACTGAAGCTTTCTTT
>TRBV12-3/TRBV12-4|NA|NA|TRBJ1-2
CASSDSSRGYGYTF
TGTGCCAGCAGCGACTCCTCCCGAGGCTATGGCTACACCTTC
>TRBV6-5|NA|few|TRBJ2-7
CASSYFEKGEQYF
TGTGCCAGCAGTTACTTCGAAAAGGGGGAGCAGTACTTC
>TRBV29-1|NA|once|TRBJ2-1
CSAAHNEQFF
TGCAGCGCCGCCCACAATGAGCAGTTCTTC
>TRBV5-1|NA|NA|TRBJ1-4
CASSLAQEGEKLFF
TGCGCCAGCAGCCTGGCCCAAGAGGGAGAAAAACTGTTTTTT
>TRBV12-3/TRBV12-4|NA|NA|TRBJ1-5
CASTPKGQSNQPQHF
TGTGCCAGCACACCAAAGGGGCAGTCCAATCAGCCCCAGCATTTT
>TRBV12-3/TRBV12-4|TRBD1|few|TRBJ2-3
CASSLDGTGTDAQYF
TGTGCCAGCAGTTTGGACGGGACAGGGACAGATGCGCAGTATTTT
>TRBV13|NA|NA|TRBJ2-7
CASSVYAGTFYEQYF
TGTGCCAGCAGCGTATATGCAGGTACCTTCTACGAGCAGTACTTC
>TRBV7-9|NA|few|TRBJ1-1
CASSLDGGNTEAFF
TGCGCCAGCAGCCTGGACGGTGGGAACACTGAAGCTTTCTTT
>TRBV7-8|NA|NA|TRBJ2-7
CASSPRDMYEQYF
TGTGCCAGCAGCCCCAGGGACATGTACGAGCAGTACTTC
>TRBV6-2/TRBV6-3|TRBD1|NA|TRBJ2-7
CASSHPTGGFYEQYF
TGTGCCAGCAGTCACCCTACAGGGGGCTTTTACGAGCAGTACTTC
>TRBV5-1|TRBD1|NA|TRBJ2-7
CASSPRTGTPYEQYF
TGCGCCAGCAGCCCCCGGACAGGGACACCCTACGAGCAGTACTTC
>TRBV10-3|TRBD1|few|TRBJ1-5
CAISESVTGGQPQHF
TGTGCCATCAGTGAGTCTGTGACAGGGGGTCAGCCCCAGCATTTT
>TRBV27|NA|NA|TRBJ1-2
CASSLGIGDYGYTF
TGTGCCAGCAGTTTGGGGATAGGGGACTATGGCTACACCTTC
>TRBV4-1|TRBD2|NA|TRBJ2-1
CASSQLGLVNNEQFF
TGCGCCAGCAGCCAGTTGGGACTAGTAAACAATGAGCAGTTCTTC
>TRBV10-3|NA|NA|TRBJ2-5
CAISVRQIQETQYF
TGTGCCATCAGTGTGAGGCAGATACAAGAGACCCAGTACTTC
>TRBV4-1|NA|NA|TRBJ2-1
CAGSQVLVDSYNEQFF
TGCGCCGGCAGCCAAGTCTTGGTGGACTCCTACAATGAGCAGTTCTTC
>TRBV7-2|NA|few|TRBJ1-4
CASSLSKELFF
TGTGCCAGCAGCTTATCGAAGGAACTGTTTTTT
>TRBV3-1|NA|few|TRBJ2-7
CASSHPTVGYEQYF
TGTGCCAGCAGCCATCCTACCGTCGGATACGAGCAGTACTTC
>TRBV5-1|NA|NA|TRBJ1-1
CASSPGRLNTEAFF
TGCGCCAGCAGCCCGGGACGTTTGAACACTGAAGCTTTCTTT
>TRBV4-1|NA|NA|TRBJ1-4
CASSHRMKQEKLFF
TGCGCCAGCAGCCACAGAATGAAACAAGAAAAACTGTTTTTT
>TRBV3-1|NA|few|TRBJ2-5
CASSQDGETQYF
TGTGCCAGCAGCCAAGATGGAGAGACCCAGTACTTC
>TRBV6-4|TRBD2|many|TRBJ2-1
CASSGGAYNEQFF
TGTGCCAGCAGCGGGGGGGCCTACAATGAGCAGTTCTTC
>TRBV20-1|NA|NA|TRBJ1-2
CSAGLGGYTF
TGCAGTGCCGGATTAGGTGGCTACACCTTC
>TRBV11-1|NA|few|TRBJ2-3
CASSLYGYTDTQYF
TGTGCCAGCAGCTTATACGGCTACACAGATACGCAGTATTTT
>TRBV12-3/TRBV12-4|NA|NA|TRBJ2-3
CASTYRGGDTQYF
TGTGCCAGCACCTACCGAGGAGGAGATACGCAGTATTTT
>TRBV5-6|NA|NA|TRBJ2-7
CASSLANALGRAEQYF
TGTGCCAGCAGCTTGGCCAATGCCCTGGGCAGGGCTGAGCAGTACTTC
>TRBV12-3/TRBV12-4|TRBD1|NA|TRBJ2-1
CASTGQGSSYNEQFF
TGTGCCAGCACCGGACAGGGGAGCTCCTACAATGAGCAGTTCTTC